Below, 25 T cell receptor beta chains from the same sample are listed, as sequenced in a study of shared clonotypes between healthy human individuals. Some clones are missing from TCRdb's copy, which holds only in-frame ones; the method was immunoSEQ multiplex PCR. The sample has around 640,000 clones; approximately 96% are singletons. Only CD45RO-negative cells positively selected for CCR7 counted as naive CD8 cells, so terminally differentiated effector memory CD45RA+ cells were excluded. Input material: naive CD8+ T cells sorted from blood. The source is a woman in her twenties or thirties in good health.

The V gene is TRBV27, the J gene TRBJ2-5; TRBD2 matches at 9 bases. Per germline, CDR1 MNHEY and CDR2 SMNVEV (reference sequence). The CDR3 length is 14 residues. V lost 0 bases, J lost 4 bases, and 0 bases stayed unmatched. The CDR3, as DNA: TGTGCCAGCAGTTTATCTAGCGGGAGAGAGACCCAGTACTTC. Protein product: CASSLSSGRETQYF.

The chain links TRBV30 to TRBJ1-1; D not certain. The CDR3 extends over 16 amino acids. CDR1 and CDR2 from the germline V gene are GTSNPN and SVGIG (reference sequence). V shed 2 bases and J shed 0 bases, with 16 bases lying between them. The CDR3 bases are TGTGCCTGGAGTACCGCGGCGGAAGCAATGAACACTGAAGCTTTCTTT. This sequence encodes CAWSTAAEAMNTEAFF.

CDR3 sequence: CASLGQTNTEAFF. The CDR3 coding sequence is TGTGCCAGCCTAGGACAGACGAACACTGAAGCTTTCTTT. This chain links TRBV13 with TRBJ1-1; maybe TRBD1 (6 bases). CDR3 length: 13 amino acids. CDR1 and CDR2 from the germline V gene are PRHDT and FYEKMQ (reference sequence). Trimming cost V 8 bases and J 1 base, with 11 bases left between them.

The chain has TRBV14 and TRBJ1-2, with D possibly matching TRBD1 (5 bases). Germline V gene lookup returns CDR1 SGHDN and CDR2 FVKESK. The CDR3 has 15 amino acids. Trimming removed 0 bases at V and 6 bases at J, with 14 bases between. The CDR3 region is CASSQDYRGKDGYTF. DNA of the CDR3: TGTGCCAGCAGCCAAGATTACCGGGGGAAGGATGGCTACACCTTC.

The rearrangement joins TRBV29-1 to TRBJ1-4; D is possibly TRBD1 (5 bases). The CDR3 is 16 amino acids. Trimming removed 5 bases at V and 0 bases at J, with 16 bases between. CDR1 and CDR2 (germline): SQVTM, ANQGSEA. CDR3 nucleotide sequence: TGCAGCGTTTTAGCCTGGGCAGGGACAACTAATGAAAAACTGTTTTTT. Its protein is CSVLAWAGTTNEKLFF.

V gene TRBV11-2 combines with J gene TRBJ2-1; D is possibly TRBD1 or TRBD2 (5 bases each). With 4 bases removed from V and 0 bases from J, the gap between germline ends came to 16 bases. This CDR3 is 17 amino acids long. CDR1 is SGHAT, CDR2 FQNNGV, per germline. DNA of the CDR3: TGTGCCAGCAGCTACTCCCGGGACCTTCGCTCCTACAATGAGCAGTTCTTC. Encoded protein: CASSYSRDLRSYNEQFF.

V and J are TRBV23-1 and TRBJ2-5, with 8 bases matching TRBD1. TRBV23-1 is identified as an open reading frame with a role that is uncertain. J was trimmed by 2 bases and V by 3 bases; bases with no gene match: 8. The CDR3 covers 16 residues. The CDR3 loop is CASSQFRTGRQETQYF. In nucleotides, the CDR3 is TGCGCCAGCAGTCAGTTCCGGACAGGGAGACAAGAGACCCAGTACTTC.

V and J are TRBV7-9 and TRBJ2-5, with TRBD2 as a possible D gene (6 bases). V was pared by 7 bases and J by 1 base, with 10 bases between. The CDR3 is made up of 13 amino acids. Germline V gene lookup returns CDR1 SEHNR and CDR2 FQNEAQ (reference sequence). CDR3 in DNA: TGTGCCAGCATTGGGGAGGCCCAAGAGACCCAGTACTTC. Translating it yields CASIGEAQETQYF.

The J gene is TRBJ1-1, the V gene TRBV28, with a weak D call TRBD1 (5 bases). This CDR3 comprises 16 residues. Germline V gives CDR1 MDHEN, CDR2 SYDVKM. Trimming cost V 2 bases and J 2 bases, with 15 bases left between them. CDR3 coding DNA: TGTGCCAGCAGTTTACGGGGTTGGGGCCAAAACACTGAAGCTTTCTTT. It codes for CASSLRGWGQNTEAFF.

The chain carries TRBV29-1 and TRBJ1-5, with TRBD1 as a possible D gene (5 bases). Trimming removed 1 base from V and 3 bases from J, with 10 bases in between. Germline values: CDR1 SQVTM, CDR2 ANQGSEA. This CDR3 is built from 14 residues. CDR3 DNA sequence: TGCAGCGTTGAAGGGGACGGTAACAATCAGCCCCAGCATTTT. Translated, it gives CSVEGDGNNQPQHF.

The gene calls are TRBV28 and TRBJ2-3, with D possibly being TRBD1 (6 bases). Between the trimmed V and J ends, which lost 2 bases and 1 base, there was a span of 10 bases. This CDR3 contains 15 residues. CDR1 and CDR2 from the germline V gene are MDHEN and SYDVKM. The CDR3, as DNA: TGTGCCAGCAGTTTAAGGGGGTCCGGCACAGATACGCAGTATTTT. Encoded protein: CASSLRGSGTDTQYF.

Points on this clone: Other DNA variants within this sample encode the same CDR3. V and J are TRBV7-9 and TRBJ2-7; the D gene is possibly TRBD1 (5 bases). Germline V lookup: CDR1 SEHNR, CDR2 FQNEAQ (reference sequence). This CDR3 region has 13 residues. Trimming pared 0 bases from V and 3 bases from J, leaving 6 bases between. CDR3 nucleotides: TGTGCCAGCAGCTTAGCAGGGGACTACGAGCAGTACTTC. This translates into CASSLAGDYEQYF.

The genes are TRBV5-6 and TRBJ2-3; 8 positions match TRBD2. With V trimmed by 0 bases and J by 1 base, 1 base remained unmatched. This CDR3 has 15 amino acids. From germline, CDR1 is SGHDT and CDR2 YYEEEE. The CDR3 DNA reads TGTGCCAGCAGCTTGGACGGGAGGGGCACAGATACGCAGTATTTT. Protein sequence: CASSLDGRGTDTQYF.

CDR3 sequence reads: CASSRSPGLASYEQYF. CDR3 nucleotides: TGCGCCAGCAGCCGATCCCCCGGGCTAGCATCCTACGAGCAGTACTTC. This chain links TRBV4-1 with TRBJ2-7; possible D gene TRBD2, 5 bases. CDR3 length equals 16 residues. Looked up from germline, CDR1 is MGHRA and CDR2 is YSYEKL. Trimming took 4 bases from V and 1 from J, leaving 17 bases between them.

The V call is TRBV23-1, the J call TRBJ2-7; no clear D. TRBV23-1 is treated as an ORF (open reading frame) with a function not yet certain. The V gene lost 4 bases and the J gene lost 5 bases, with 18 bases spanning the gap. This CDR3 region has 15 residues. CDR3 coding DNA: TGCGCCAGCAGTCCCTGCCAGGCCCGTTGCCACGAGCAGTACTTC. The encoded protein is CASSPCQARCHEQYF.

V usage is TRBV6-1 and J usage is TRBJ2-3; D unclear. Germline CDR1 MNHNS, CDR2 SASEGT. Trimming shortened V by 4 bases and J by 0 bases, and 11 bases separated the two germline ends. CDR3 length: 15 residues. For the CDR3, the DNA is TGTGCCAGCAGTGTCCTAGTCCAGAGCACAGATACGCAGTATTTT. Encoded protein: CASSVLVQSTDTQYF.

J is TRBJ2-2 and V is TRBV6-5; tentatively, D is TRBD1 (6 bases). The germline CDR1 and CDR2 sequences are MNHEY and SVGAGI. With 6 bases removed from V and 8 bases from J, the gap between germline ends came to 16 bases. This CDR3 spans 14 amino acids. The CDR3 region has the DNA TGTGCCAGCAGCCCTACAGGGAGCGCGGGGGAGCTGTTTTTT. Translated: CASSPTGSAGELFF.

The V and J genes are TRBV7-9 and TRBJ1-1; TRBD1 matches at 10 bases. The CDR3 is 15 amino acids. Germline CDR1 is SEHNR and CDR2 is FQNEAQ (reference sequence). Germline trimming cut 8 bases from V and 3 bases from J; bases unmatched to any gene: 9. CDR3 amino acids: CASRRGGQGHTEAFF. The CDR3 coding sequence is TGTGCCAGCCGTAGGGGGGGACAGGGGCACACTGAAGCTTTCTTT.

Concerning this clone: At the DNA level, this CDR3 is encoded by other sequences in the same sample as well. The V and J genes are TRBV2 and TRBJ1-2; 9 bases map to TRBD1. Losses at the gene ends were 6 bases for V and 2 bases for J; bases not matched to a gene: 1. From germline, CDR1 is SNHLY and CDR2 FYNNEI. The CDR3 runs to 13 residues. This CDR3 reads CASRGTGNYGYTF. The CDR3 DNA follows: TGTGCCAGCAGAGGGACAGGGAACTATGGCTACACCTTC.

The gene calls are TRBV23-1 and TRBJ1-4; TRBD1 might be the D (5 bases). TRBV23-1 qualifies as an ORF whose function is uncertain. The CDR3 length is 16 residues. Between the trimmed V and J ends, which lost 4 bases and 7 bases, there was a span of 19 bases. The CDR3: CASSPPGGGVSEKLFF. CDR3 DNA: TGCGCCAGCAGTCCCCCGGGTGGAGGGGTCAGTGAAAAACTGTTTTTT.

This sequence joins TRBV14 and TRBJ1-2; D remains unclear. V lost 0 bases and J 5 bases, leaving 7 bases between the germline ends. Germline V gene lookup returns CDR1 SGHDN and CDR2 FVKESK. The CDR3 has 13 residues. In DNA, the CDR3 is TGTGCCAGCAGCCAAGATCGGGTTTATGGCTACACCTTC. Translating gives CASSQDRVYGYTF.

The chain couples TRBV7-2 to TRBJ2-3; D is unresolved. V shed 4 bases and J shed 2 bases, with 1 base lying between them. This CDR3 has 11 amino acids. CDR1 and CDR2 from the germline V gene are SGHTA and FQGNSA. DNA of the CDR3: TGTGCCAGCAGCTACACAGATACGCAGTATTTT. This codes for CASSYTDTQYF. The whole variable domain, filled in from reference TRBV7-2 and TRBJ2-3, reads GAGVSQSPSNKVTEKGKDVELRCDPISGHTALYWYRQSLGQGLEFLIYFQGNSAPDKSGLPSDRFSAERTGGSVSTLTIQRTQQEDSAVYLCASSYTDTQYFGPGTRLTVL.

The V and J genes are TRBV5-1 and TRBJ2-1, with 10 bases fitting TRBD2. V lost 4 bases and J lost 5; bases outside the gene matches: 9. CDR3 size: 16 residues. The germline gives CDR1 SGHRS, CDR2 YFSETQ. The chain's CDR3 is CASSPPTSGVNNEQFF. The CDR3 DNA follows: TGCGCCAGCAGCCCTCCTACTAGCGGGGTTAACAATGAGCAGTTCTTC. Full variable domain (outside the CDR3, taken from reference TRBV5-1 and TRBJ2-1): KAGVTQTPRYLIKTRGQQVTLSCSPISGHRSVSWYQQTPGQGLQFLFEYFSETQRNKGNFPGRFSGRQFSNSRSEMNVSTLELGDSALYLCASSPPTSGVNNEQFFGPGTRLTVL.

As for this clone: This sample also contains other DNA sequences that code for the same CDR3. The CDR3 region is CASSLAGANVLTF. CDR3 DNA sequence: TGTGCCAGCAGTTTAGCCGGGGCCAACGTCCTGACTTTC. The rearrangement joins TRBV27 to TRBJ2-6; D gene ambiguous. The germline CDR1 and CDR2 sequences are MNHEY and SMNVEV (reference sequence). With 2 bases removed from V and 4 bases from J, the gap between germline ends came to 3 bases. This CDR3 has 13 amino acids. Filled out from reference TRBV27 and TRBJ2-6, the complete variable domain reads EAQVTQNPRYLITVTGKKLTVTCSQNMNHEYMSWYRQDPGLGLRQIYYSMNVEVTDKGDVPEGYKVSRKEKRNFPLILESPSPNQTSLYFCASSLAGANVLTFGAGSRLTVL.

The rearrangement joins TRBV7-9 to TRBJ1-2, with D maybe TRBD1 (5 bases). The V and J ends lost 1 base and 8 bases respectively, with 14 bases between them. The CDR3 has 14 amino acids. The germline CDR1 and CDR2 sequences are SEHNR and FQNEAQ (reference sequence). In DNA form, the CDR3 reads TGTGCCAGCAGCTTAGTCGGGGCAGATGGCGGCTACACCTTC. Translated: CASSLVGADGGYTF.